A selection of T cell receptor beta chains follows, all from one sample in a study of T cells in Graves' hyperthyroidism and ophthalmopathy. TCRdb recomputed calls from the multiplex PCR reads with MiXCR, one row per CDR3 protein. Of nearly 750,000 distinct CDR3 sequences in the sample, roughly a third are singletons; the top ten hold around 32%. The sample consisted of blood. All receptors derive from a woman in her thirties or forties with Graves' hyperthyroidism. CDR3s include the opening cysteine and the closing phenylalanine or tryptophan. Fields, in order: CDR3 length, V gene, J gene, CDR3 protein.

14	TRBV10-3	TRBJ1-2	CAAQRDRVPYGYTF
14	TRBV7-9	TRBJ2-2	CASSRHGDTGELFF
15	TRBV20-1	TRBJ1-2	CSARDAQGAYYGYTF
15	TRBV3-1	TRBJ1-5	CASSQDSVSNQPQHF
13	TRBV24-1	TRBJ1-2	CATSETGRVGYTF
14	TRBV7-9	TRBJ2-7	CASRPRENNYEQYF
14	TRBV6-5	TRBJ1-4	CASSYSRGDEKLFF
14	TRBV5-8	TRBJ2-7	CASSLGGMGVEQYF
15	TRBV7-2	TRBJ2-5	CASSSGGGITETQYF
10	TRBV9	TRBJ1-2	CASSGPHWTF
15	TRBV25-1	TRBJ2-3	CASSEGGASTDTQYF
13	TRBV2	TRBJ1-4	CASKRKQNEKLFF
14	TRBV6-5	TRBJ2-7	CAISYGDRSYEQYF
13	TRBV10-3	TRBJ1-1	CAIKEGLNTEAFF
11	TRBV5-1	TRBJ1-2	CASRGQPSDTF
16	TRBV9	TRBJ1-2	CASSPRSVRRNYGYTF
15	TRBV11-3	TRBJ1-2	CASSLEAGGLDGYTF
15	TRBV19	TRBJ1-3	CASSGGLGSGNTIYF